This T cell receptor beta chain was identified in a study of T cells after yellow fever vaccination. Study details: Some fractions had low cell numbers, and these were prepared with SMART-Seq v4 Ultra Low Input. Points from the study as a whole: The presence of abundant clonotypes contaminating from the bulk population was possible in FACS-sorted repertoires. Only a minor proportion of clonotypes was detected across both CD4 and CD8 compartments.

Per the germline V gene, CDR1 is SGHRS and CDR2 is YFSETQ. The CDR3 runs 13 residues. The germline V and J ends were trimmed by 0 bases and 5 bases, with 8 bases remaining between them. Template switching by 5'RACE produced TCR cDNA, adding a universal primer site and UMIs. A single record per CDR3 protein comes from TCRdb applying MiXCR to the 5' RACE reads. This table has some 240,000 distinct CDR3 sequences, more than 3% appearing once. The table lists this clonotype with many counts. The antigen is unknown. The input for sequencing was CD4+ T cells sorted from PBMCs, taken 10 days after the yellow fever booster vaccination. J is TRBJ1-1 and V is TRBV5-1; D not resolved. The origin of this receptor is a man younger than 35 who received the YFV17D yellow fever vaccine. This CDR3 is CASSLGGGTEAFF. The DNA of the CDR3 is TGCGCCAGCAGCTTGGGGGGAGGAACTGAAGCTTTCTTT.